These 12 T cell receptor beta chains came from one sample sequenced in a study of control samples from healthy donors and cancer patients. The data were produced by immunoSEQ multiplex PCR, yet TCRdb's version contains in-frame clones alone and is incomplete. Here the sample spans under 150,000 clones, 80% to 90% being singletons. The specimen sequenced was blood. These receptor sequences come from a woman in her 30s in good health.

V and J are TRBV6-5 and TRBJ1-1; D is unclear. CDR3 length: 15 amino acids. Trimming removed 2 bases from V and 8 bases from J, with 18 bases in between. Germline assignment: CDR1 MNHEY and CDR2 SVGAGI. The CDR3 coding sequence is TGTGCCAGCAGTTACGGACTAGCGGGAACTAACGAAGCTTTCTTT. Its protein product is CASSYGLAGTNEAFF.

This rearrangement joins TRBV25-1 to TRBJ2-2; 8 bases map to TRBD1. Per the germline V gene, CDR1 is MGHDK and CDR2 is SYGVNS. V was clipped by 4 bases and J by 6 bases; unmatched bases: 4. CDR3 length equals 14 residues. The CDR3 is CASSGGQGAGELFF. CDR3 DNA: TGTGCCAGCAGTGGAGGACAGGGTGCCGGGGAGCTGTTTTTT.

V usage is TRBV7-9 and J usage is TRBJ2-1, with TRBD1 identical over 8 bases. The CDR3 is made up of 14 amino acids. Germline assignment: CDR1 SEHNR and CDR2 FQNEAQ (reference sequence). Unmatched junction bases numbered 6, after V lost 4 bases and J lost 7 bases. The CDR3, as DNA: TGTGCCAGCAGCTCGCAGGGGGCGAGGAATGAGCAGTTCTTC. This codes for CASSSQGARNEQFF. The variable domain in full, with the rest retrieved from reference TRBV7-9 and TRBJ2-1, is DTGVSQNPRHKITKRGQNVTFRCDPISEHNRLYWYRQTLGQGPEFLTYFQNEAQLEKSRLLSDRFSAERPKGSFSTLEIQRTEQGDSAMYLCASSSQGARNEQFFGPGTRLTVL.

The chain joins TRBV6-4 to TRBJ1-2; a possible D gene is TRBD1 (5 bases). Germline V CDR1 and CDR2: MRHNA, SNTAGT. CDR3 size: 14 residues. V gave up 5 bases and J gave up 3 bases, with 13 bases separating them. The CDR3 DNA reads TGTGCCAGCAGTCCCGCTTGGGGGGACTATGGCTACACCTTC. Translated: CASSPAWGDYGYTF.

The chain recombines TRBV30 with TRBJ1-6; TRBD1 matches at 8 bases. CDR3 length: 14 residues. V lost 0 bases to trimming and J lost 10 bases; unmatched junction nucleotides: 5. CDR1 is GTSNPN and CDR2 is SVGIG in the germline V gene (reference sequence). The CDR3 loop reads CAWSVLDRASPLHF. CDR3 DNA sequence: TGTGCCTGGAGTGTACTGGACAGGGCGTCACCCCTCCACTTT.

This clone showed up just once. The gene calls are TRBV4-1 and TRBJ1-2, with 11 bases fitting TRBD1. Germline CDR1 MGHRA, CDR2 YSYEKL. With V trimmed by 0 bases and J by 3 bases, 9 bases remained unmatched. The CDR3 is made up of 18 amino acids. In DNA, the CDR3 is TGCGCCAGCAGCCAAGAGGCGATAGGACAGGGGGCTCACTATGGCTACACCTTC. This translates into CASSQEAIGQGAHYGYTF.

This rearrangement joins TRBV19 to TRBJ1-5; the D is unclear. CDR3 size: 15 residues. V was trimmed by 6 bases and J by 7 bases, leaving 19 bases between them. The germline V gene encodes CDR1 LNHDA and CDR2 SQIVND (reference sequence). CDR3 nucleotide sequence: TGTGCCAGTAGCCGTTGGGTGGAGGGCGGACAGCCCCAGCATTTT. Amino acids: CASSRWVEGGQPQHF.

This clone has a single count. The chain employs TRBV2 and TRBJ1-5, with TRBD1 matching over 10 bases. The CDR3 totals 14 residues. The germline gives CDR1 SNHLY, CDR2 FYNNEI. V shed 8 bases, J shed 4 bases, and the junction held 5 bases outside the gene matches. CDR3 DNA sequence: TGTGCCAGCGCCCAGGGACAGGGGAATCAGCCCCAGCATTTT. Translating it yields CASAQGQGNQPQHF.

The rearrangement joins TRBV5-8 to TRBJ1-2, with D maybe TRBD1 (6 bases). V gave up 4 bases and J gave up 3 bases, with 13 bases separating them. The CDR3 has 14 amino acids. Germline V gene lookup returns CDR1 SGHTS and CDR2 YDEGEE. The CDR3 nucleotides read TGTGCCAGCAGCCCCCGGAGGGGGGACTATGGCTACACCTTC. Translating gives CASSPRRGDYGYTF.

This clone appeared a single time. The chain is built from TRBV6-5 and TRBJ2-7; 12 bases fit TRBD2. The CDR3 is 14 amino acids. Germline V gene sequence: CDR1 MNHEY, CDR2 SVGAGI. With V trimmed by 4 bases and J by 4 bases, 2 bases remained unmatched. CDR3 amino acids: CASSWTSGVYEQYF. CDR3 bases: TGTGCCAGCAGTTGGACTAGCGGGGTATACGAGCAGTACTTC.

V is TRBV14 and J is TRBJ2-1; no clear D. With 0 bases removed from V and 7 bases from J, the gap between germline ends came to 10 bases. Germline V gene lookup returns CDR1 SGHDN and CDR2 FVKESK. The CDR3 is 14 amino acids. Here the CDR3 reads CASSQDWADNEQFF. The CDR3 DNA sequence: TGTGCCAGCAGCCAAGATTGGGCAGATAATGAGCAGTTCTTC.

Written as DNA, the CDR3 is TGTGCCTGGATGTATGGGAGCACTGAAGCTTTCTTT. Residues: CAWMYGSTEAFF. The chain has TRBV30 and TRBJ1-1; no definite D call. Trimming removed 4 bases from V and 4 bases from J, with 10 bases in between. Germline CDR1 GTSNPN, CDR2 SVGIG (reference sequence). The length of the CDR3 is 12 residues.